This TCR beta chain was retrieved from a study of cytomegalovirus exposure and HLA in healthy donors (dated by TCRdb to the late 2010s). With respect to the entire study: An earlier analysis of 587 of the donors reported roughly 300 Gb of sequence data and some 110 million unique TCR beta sequences obtained from about 200 million T cells. An early release covering over 500 HLA-typed donors comprised 250 to 350 gigabases of sequencing data and approximately 80 million unique TCR sequences. The genetic ancestry cluster associated with self-reported Caucasian donors included 81% of the roughly 400 genotyped donors. The study was designed to test whether signatures of past pathogen exposure could be identified by cataloging public T cell receptors. The T cell repertoires of several hundred subjects were profiled by immunosequencing and related to cytomegalovirus serostatus. Besides the first cohort of hundreds of subjects, a separate validation cohort made up of 90 to 150 different subjects was used. To predict cytomegalovirus infection status, the study brought together high-throughput TCR immunosequencing, statistical association of individual TCRs with disease status, and machine learning. In a later analysis, previously published TCR beta repertoires from 666 donors were re-analyzed and high-resolution HLA genotyping was added so that TCR occurrence patterns could be studied. The later analysis used no new phenotypic data to find candidate immune exposures, relying instead on TCR beta sequences and their occurrence across donors. An earlier analysis of some 500 of the donors applied high-throughput TCR beta sequencing to assess whether each TCR beta V gene segment acted as functional or pseudogenic. Donor age, sex, ethnicity and CMV serostatus were compiled together with the repertoire data. Genome-wide SNP genotypes for about 55% of the 666 donors were used in a later genetic analysis, which treated that subset as a discovery cohort. All discovery cohort repertoires had been generated on a single sequencing platform. HLA typing covered class I and class II loci at four-digit resolution. The number of typed donors differed by locus: about 629-630 for A, B, C, DRB1 and DQB1; some 500 for DQA1; around 610 for DPA1; and some 470 for DPB1. Four or five DR-DQ haplotypes were handled as single units for association and clustering, since linkage in the cohort was strong. On average, roughly 240,000 unique TCR beta nucleotide sequences were sequenced per donor among about 400 genotyped donors of the cohort, with roughly 18% of those sequences being non-productive.

The cohort consisted of hundreds of healthy bone marrow donors. At the time of sampling, every cohort member was nominally healthy, though immune exposures that went unrecorded were likely present. The donor was CMV seronegative and belonged to the group of around 350 seronegative cohort members. Every donor gave a peripheral blood sample, and the peripheral blood mononuclear cells from that sample were used for TCR beta sequencing. The Qiagen DNeasy Blood Extraction Kit was used to extract genomic DNA from the blood cell samples. Receptors were amplified or captured by the immunoSEQ multiplex PCR assay. The multiplex PCR relied on a mix of 60 forward primers for TCR Vbeta segments and 13 reverse primers for TCR Jbeta segments. The CDR3 region of rearranged TCR beta genes was amplified from genomic DNA by a multiplex PCR assay. The amplified TCR beta libraries were sequenced on the Illumina HiSeq System as 87-base-pair reads. On the study's bioinformatics: Across the 700 or so repertoires, a later analysis counted 60 million to 90 million unique TCR beta chains, 9 million to 14 million of which were shared by at least two donors. Raw reads were error-corrected and collapsed into unique sequences by a nearest-neighbor algorithm in which closely related sequences were merged to remove PCR and sequencing errors. V, D and J gene segments were assigned by aligning CDR3 sequences to IMGT reference sequences. For a sequence to be retained, a match of at least six nucleotides was required to both a V gene segment and a J gene segment. Rearrangements were classified as productive when the CDR3 lacked stop codons and remained in frame with V and J, and all other rearrangements were classified as non-productive. CDR3 was defined by IMGT convention, running from the second conserved V-encoded cysteine to the conserved J-encoded phenylalanine. Sequences without an unambiguous match to a single V gene segment were excluded from the earlier analysis of about 600 of the donors. In an earlier analysis of approximately 500 of the donors, a V segment was called functional when productive rearrangements were above 56.7%, and segregating when the standard deviation between donors exceeded 5%. A statistical classification framework was built to diagnose cytomegalovirus status from the catalog of TCR beta chain sequences. In a later analysis, V and J genes were assigned by comparing TCR nucleotide sequences against IMGT/GENE-DB human TR gene sequences. A later analysis assigned CDR3 sequences and most-parsimonious VDJ recombination scenarios with the TCRdist pipeline. A later analysis defined each TCR beta chain by its CDR3 amino acid sequence plus V-gene family, and excluded reads lacking a unique V-gene family. To address suspected cross-contamination and a sequencing artifact, a later analysis removed a few hundred highly shared, low-generation-probability nucleotide sequences. For each public chain, a later analysis derived a clonal expansion index from normalized ranks of inferred template counts within each repertoire. In a later analysis, generation probabilities were computed with a VDJ recombination model fitted to out-of-frame rearrangements, and the resulting probabilities were checked against IGoR. In a later analysis, TCR-TCR, TCR-HLA and TCR-CMV co-occurrence was scored with hypergeometric tests, and a repertoire-size bias correction was applied to TCR pairs. A later analysis estimated false discovery rates by permuting HLA or CMV assignments 20 times. In a later analysis, co-occurring TCRs were grouped with DBSCAN, and TCRdist sequence similarity was added when clustering was performed within HLA-allele-positive subsets. Repertoires with fewer than 30,000 or more than 120,000 public chains were left out of co-occurrence clustering, as were about 5 repertoires with anomalous nucleotide sharing. TCRdb provides this immuneACCESS table in a form limited to in-frame rearrangements. Some clones are lacking; in checked studies, under half of them reflect an unresolved V gene, and why the rest are absent is not known. V, J and clone size derive from that table, while D and trimming were established from the DNA sequence. The sample table lists about 110,000 clones, roughly 68% of them with a count of one. The biggest ten clones account for around 0.79% of the sample.

Comments on this clone: Its antigen has not been determined. Per-nucleotide qualities are absent, and no much larger clonotype sits a single base away.

Overall results and qualifications from the work: The study listed 150 to 200 TCR beta chains as associated with cytomegalovirus. According to a later analysis, parvovirus B19, influenza, CMV and Epstein-Barr virus appeared linked to several top co-occurrence clusters. According to the authors, the approach could potentially be generalized to other disease states and immunological phenotypes. In both the original and validation cohorts, the classifier was reported to diagnose cytomegalovirus status with high specificity and sensitivity. Linkage disequilibrium might explain the correlated functional status among segregating V segments, but an unknown experimental factor could not be excluded. In an earlier analysis of some 500 of the donors, most TCR beta V segments were observed in productive rearrangements about 87% or about 30% of the time, broadly matching IMGT annotations. Only TCR beta chains were sequenced in this cohort, and the absence of alpha or paired-chain data limited detectable features. Because counts were too low, seventeen rarely observed V segments, including chromosome 9 orphons, were left out of the earlier analysis of 500 to 650 of the donors. A later analysis found that TCR association rates varied across HLA loci, with DRB1 alleles showing the most associated TCRs and HLA-C alleles the fewest. A later analysis associated about 17,000 TCR beta sequences with specific HLA alleles at a false discovery rate of 0.05. Because HLA typing was unavailable for some donors at each locus, only the typed subset was used in association tests. A later genetic analysis associated a missense DCLRE1C variant with V-gene and J-gene trimming of TCR beta chains, and an independent cohort replicated the association. The sequencing pipeline was judged likely to have produced a cluster of highly shared sequence variants as a technical artifact. When HLA alleles, especially DR and DQ, strongly co-occurred, TCR associations were difficult to assign to individual alleles. Most TCR sequences were observed very rarely across donors, whereas some public TCRs were present in many individuals. A later genetic analysis reported fewer N-insertions in productive TCRs among donors in an Asian-associated ancestry cluster than the roughly 700-donor mean. A further reported finding was that TCR beta sequences accurately predicted the HLA-A and HLA-B alleles for most subjects in the first cohort. The 87-base-pair reads could not distinguish some IMGT-functional V segments, including TRBV6-2 and TRBV6-3, so those segments were excluded. In a later analysis, HLA-associated TCR beta chains showed more clonal expansion and lower generation probabilities than non-associated chains that were equally common. In vitro tests confirmed that a few of the cytomegalovirus-associated TCR beta chains recognize cytomegalovirus antigens. The presence/absence analyses assumed that sequencing depth was roughly uniform across donors, and that assumption may not be true. CMV serostatus was the only immune exposure information available for the cohort. According to a later analysis, most CMV-associated TCR beta chains appeared to be HLA-restricted, and the HLA associations seemed to be driven largely by CMV exposure.

The CDR3, from cysteine to phenylalanine, totals 16 residues. Only the CDR3 DNA stays, 48 bases, in frame from base 1. The germline V gene (reference sequence) supplies CDR1 GTSNPN and CDR2 SVGIG. At the junction V is shortened by 3 bases and J by 2 bases; bases outside the gene matches: 7. The specimen sequenced was PBMCs. The V and J segments used are TRBV30 and TRBJ1-4, and 9 junction bases match TRBD1. The receptor comes from a woman aged 30 to 39 in good health and CMV-seronegative. For the CDR3, the sequence is CAWRGDRGMTNEKLFF. The nucleotides read TGTGCCTGGAGAGGAGACAGGGGGATGACTAATGAAAAACTGTTTTTT.